This record covers a single T cell receptor beta chain. Its antigen is undetermined. The record originates from a study of early stage breast cancer tumors. Study findings and constraints: Compared with adjacent normal breast, tumors showed about 2.4-fold denser, more clonal T cells.

Repertoires were generated with immunoSEQ multiplex PCR, while TCRdb's copy carries only in-frame clones and drops some. The table lists 15,000 or so clones, around 85% of them singletons. Germline CDR1 reads SGHRS; CDR2 reads YFSETQ. V shed 2 bases, J shed 7 bases, and the junction held 8 bases outside the gene matches. The CDR3 contains 14 residues. Sequenced material: normal breast tissue next to the tumor. The sequence came from a person aged 30-39 years with breast cancer. The chain combines TRBV5-1 with TRBJ1-1; 7 nucleotides agree with TRBD1. CDR3 region: CASSFDRVRDEAFF. CDR3 nucleotides: TGCGCCAGCAGCTTCGACAGGGTCAGGGATGAAGCTTTCTTT.